The TCR beta chain under discussion was sequenced for a study of T cell responses to AZD1222 COVID-19 vaccine. Study at large: Analysis merged second doses at about 4 or about 12 weeks.

The table came from immunoSEQ multiplex PCR; TCRdb's copy has only in-frame clones and leaves some out. The table lists about 50,000 clones, over 60% of them singletons. Remarks on this clone: No antigen is known for it.

The V and J ends lost 6 bases and 9 bases respectively, with 9 bases between them. This CDR3 spans 10 amino acids. Germline loops: CDR1 DFQATT, CDR2 SNEGSKA (reference sequence). Regarding the study as a whole: Unmutated variant regions are reportedly the target of nearly half of TCRs that are spike-specific. It should be noted that donors were predominantly white British and more often female, and clonal diversity was possibly underestimated. Repertoires were collected only later (after the peak T cell response had occurred).

This sequence originates from an adult in good health. The rearrangement joins TRBV20-1 to TRBJ2-1; unclear D gene. This specimen consisted of peripheral blood, obtained on day 0 of AZD1222 vaccination. The CDR3, as DNA: TGCAGTGCGAGGAATGTTGAGCAGTTCTTC. Translated, it gives CSARNVEQFF.